This T cell receptor beta chain appears in the sequencing data of a study of shared clonotypes between healthy human individuals. Study-wide findings and caveats: Lower generation probabilities were found for non-shared clonotypes than for those shared by all four donors. The study found roughly 5% of naive CD4 clonotypes shared across four donors.

Adult Caucasians living in Nashville, Tennessee made up all of the donors. The split of CD4+ cells yielded CD45RA+ naive and CD45RA-negative memory subsets. Clones were sequenced by immunoSEQ multiplex PCR, and TCRdb holds only the in-frame ones, with some missing. The table lists around 2.3 million clones, under 97% of them singletons, with around 0.13% in the top ten. Concerning this clone itself: Its specificity is not known.

J gave up 4 bases and V 7 bases, and 12 bases lay outside the gene matches. Germline CDR1 is SNHLY and CDR2 is FYNNEI. The CDR3 sequence is 17 residues long. The clonotype originates from a man between 18 and 35 years old in good health. The V call is TRBV2, the J call TRBJ2-1, with 11 nucleotides matching TRBD2. Sequencing used naive CD4+ T cells sorted from blood. Subset meaning: CD45RA+ positively selected. For the CDR3, the DNA is TGTGCCAGCATCATCGAGGGGGGACTAGCGGTATACAATGAGCAGTTCTTC. It is translated as CASIIEGGLAVYNEQFF.